The T cell receptor beta chain described here comes from a study of breast tumors, draining lymph nodes, adjacent tissues. Study-level results: Tumor and nontumor repertoires were significantly more similar in luminal-like than in basal-like breast cancer. Tumor repertoires ranked between lymph nodes and nontumor tissue in diversity, with V and J gene preferences. Data fit most tumor T cells coming from lymph node, expanding in tumor.

The CDR3 length is 15 residues. V lost 3 bases, J lost 4 bases, and 4 bases stayed unmatched. Germline V CDR1 and CDR2: SGDLS, YYNGEE. As concerns this clonotype: Its antigen is still unknown.

Breast cancer patients provided tissue from their axillary draining lymph nodes. MiXCR, applied by TCRdb to the multiplex PCR reads, yields one record per CDR3 protein. The sample holds around 150,000 distinct CDR3 sequences, around 20% seen once. The sequence was collected from a female donor with breast cancer. Some clones in this sample may be carry-over from other donors' samples. The specimen sequenced was axillary lymph node tissue. This chain connects TRBV9 to TRBJ1-3; the match to TRBD1 covers 10 bases. CDR3 nucleotide sequence: TGTGCCAGCAGCGCGACAGGGGGCGGAGGAAACACCATATATTTT. It encodes CASSATGGGGNTIYF.